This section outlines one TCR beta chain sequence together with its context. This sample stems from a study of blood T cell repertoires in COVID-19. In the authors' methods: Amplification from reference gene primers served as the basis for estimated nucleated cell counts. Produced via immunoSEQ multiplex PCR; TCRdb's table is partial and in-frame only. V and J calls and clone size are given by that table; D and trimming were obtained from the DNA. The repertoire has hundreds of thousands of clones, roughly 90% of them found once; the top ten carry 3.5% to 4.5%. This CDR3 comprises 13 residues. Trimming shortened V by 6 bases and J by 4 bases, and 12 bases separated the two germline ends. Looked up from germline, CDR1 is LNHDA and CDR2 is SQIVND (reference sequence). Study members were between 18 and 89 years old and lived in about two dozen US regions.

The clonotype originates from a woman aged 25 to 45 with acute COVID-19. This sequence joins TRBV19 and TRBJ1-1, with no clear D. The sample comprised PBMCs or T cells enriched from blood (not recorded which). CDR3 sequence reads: CASRQSGFTEAFF. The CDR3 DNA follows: TGTGCCAGTAGGCAGTCAGGATTCACTGAAGCTTTCTTT.